The rows below give T cell receptor beta chains drawn from one sample of a study of blood T cells in healthy people across ages. MiXCR, run by TCRdb on the 5' RACE reads, gives a single entry per CDR3 protein. This sample yields 700,000 to 1,000,000 distinct CDR3 sequences, of which around 45% are seen a single time; 15% to 25% belongs to the top ten. Sample: blood. The receptors were sampled from a man in his sixties in good health. The CDR3 runs from the conserved cysteine through the conserved F or W. The order of the fields is V gene, clone size, J gene, CDR3 protein. Only part of the rows carry a size: once, few, many, or a class if the clone is expanded.

>TRBV7-2|few|TRBJ1-2
CASSLLPDRTGPYGYTF
>TRBV28|-|TRBJ2-7
CASLSDRGLSYEQYF
>TRBV7-2|-|-
CASSSRNPQGGYEQYF
>TRBV6-6|-|TRBJ2-5
CASSKKTGGTGETQYF
>TRBV12-3/TRBV12-4|-|TRBJ1-2
CASSSQMVKVDGYTF
>TRBV7-9|-|TRBJ2-7
CASSLLGQGVVEQYF
>TRBV12-3/TRBV12-4|-|TRBJ1-2
CASSALGTEYGYTF
>TRBV6-5|-|TRBJ2-5
CASSYFGGAANEQYF
>TRBV14|few|TRBJ1-1
CASSHSGGGAKAFF
>TRBV20-1|-|TRBJ1-1
CSALNDRVSTEAFF
>TRBV5-1|-|-
CASSLSPGTGNEQYF
>TRBV6-6|-|TRBJ2-5
CASSSGGGNQETQYF
>TRBV11-2|-|TRBJ2-1
CASSPRGQGDNEQFF
>TRBV18|-|-
CASSPEGGHRYEQYF
>TRBV30|-|TRBJ1-4
CAWYRATNEKLFF
>TRBV7-9|-|TRBJ2-5
CASSPTSGGVQRGETQYF
>TRBV2|-|TRBJ2-5
CASSGLVAGWETQYF
>TRBV7-9|many|TRBJ2-7
CASTREQGSYEQYF
>TRBV30|many|TRBJ2-1
CAWSGVSGPYNEQFF
>TRBV10-3|many|TRBJ2-1
CAISEMHEQFF
>TRBV20-1|once|TRBJ2-1
CSAMGRGHRNEQFF
>TRBV29-1|-|TRBJ2-7
CSVSGTGVYEQYF
>TRBV4-3|few|TRBJ2-3
CASSPWGKRGGTDTQYF
>TRBV20-1|-|TRBJ2-7
CSASGREGYREQYF
>TRBV20-1|-|TRBJ2-3
CSTRERTTSTDTQYF
>TRBV20-1|few|TRBJ2-1
CSAQDREIYNEQFF
>TRBV7-9|-|TRBJ2-5
CASSHPVPFSRYEQYF
>TRBV20-1|-|TRBJ2-1
CSASGSLGTSWSSYNEQFF
>TRBV6-6|-|TRBJ1-4
CASSYRGRDEKLFF
>TRBV6-2/TRBV6-3|-|TRBJ2-3
CASLAGGPPTDTQYF
>TRBV6-1|-|TRBJ2-7
CASSDRGPSYEQYF
>TRBV20-1|-|TRBJ2-3
CSARGGFGGTTDTQYF
>TRBV5-1|-|TRBJ1-1
CASSLDGQGTEAFF
>TRBV20-1|-|-
CSARDPRTGEYEQYF
>TRBV2|-|TRBJ1-6
CASSEVILPSPLHF